This entry describes one TCR beta chain. In the study's own analysis: Amplification from reference gene primers served as the basis for estimated nucleated cell counts. Profiled with immunoSEQ multiplex PCR; TCRdb holds only in-frame clones, not every one. V, J and clone size are taken as reported in that table, and D and trimming were inferred from the DNA itself. This table has tens of thousands of clones, roughly 90% appearing once. The record originates from a study of blood T cell repertoires in COVID-19. Study summary: The United States, Italy and Spain were the sources of the acute and convalescent COVID-19 samples. The analysed material was cDNA or gDNA that came from T cells, B-cell-depleted T cells, or PBMCs.

This CDR3 contains 14 residues. Germline V CDR1 and CDR2: SEHNR, FQNEAQ (reference sequence). Trimming took off 1 base at V and 7 bases at J, with 14 bases between the two ends. Specimen: peripheral blood. The chain uses TRBV7-9 and TRBJ2-7; TRBD2 is a possible D gene (5 bases). The sequence came from a human donor in a cohort sampled during active COVID-19. DNA of the CDR3: TGTGCCAGCAGCTTAGGGGATCAGCGGTTGGAGCAGTACTTC. Translating it yields CASSLGDQRLEQYF.